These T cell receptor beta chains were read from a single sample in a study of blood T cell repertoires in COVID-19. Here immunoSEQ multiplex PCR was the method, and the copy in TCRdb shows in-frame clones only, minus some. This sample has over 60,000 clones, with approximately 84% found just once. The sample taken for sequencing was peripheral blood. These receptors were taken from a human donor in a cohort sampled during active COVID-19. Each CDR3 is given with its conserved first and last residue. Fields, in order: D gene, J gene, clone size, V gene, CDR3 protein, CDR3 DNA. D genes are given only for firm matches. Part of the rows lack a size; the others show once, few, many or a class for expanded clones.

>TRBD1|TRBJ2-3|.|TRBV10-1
CASSDEGQGRDRDTQYF
TGCGCCAGCAGTGATGAGGGACAGGGGCGCGATAGGGATACGCAGTATTTT
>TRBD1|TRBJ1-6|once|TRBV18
CASSPTGGSDSPLHF
TGTGCCAGCTCACCCACAGGGGGTTCTGATTCACCCCTCCACTTT
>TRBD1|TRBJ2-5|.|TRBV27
CASSFWDRRETQYF
TGTGCCAGCAGTTTTTGGGACAGAAGAGAGACCCAGTACTTC
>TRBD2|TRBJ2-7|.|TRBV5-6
CASSLGPAGEAYEQYF
TGTGCCAGCAGCTTGGGCCCGGCGGGAGAGGCCTACGAGCAGTACTTC
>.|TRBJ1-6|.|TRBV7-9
CASSLAFGPNSPLHF
TGTGCCAGCAGCTTAGCTTTCGGTCCAAATTCACCCCTCCACTTT
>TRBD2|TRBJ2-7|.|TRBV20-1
CSASVGTSESYEQYF
TGCAGTGCTAGTGTCGGGACTAGCGAGTCCTACGAGCAGTACTTC
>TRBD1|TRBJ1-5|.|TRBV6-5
CASRQGEHQPQHF
TGTGCCAGCAGACAGGGGGAACATCAGCCCCAGCATTTT
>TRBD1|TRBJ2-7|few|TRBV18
CASSSDRGSSYEQYF
TGTGCCAGCTCATCTGACAGGGGTAGCTCCTACGAGCAGTACTTC
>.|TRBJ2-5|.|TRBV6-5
CASRWSGQETQYF
TGTGCCAGCAGGTGGAGCGGCCAAGAGACCCAGTACTTC
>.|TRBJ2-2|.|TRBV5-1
CASSLEGPGELFF
TGCGCCAGCAGCTTGGAGGGGCCCGGGGAGCTGTTTTTT
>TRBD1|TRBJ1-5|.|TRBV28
CASSPQTGASQPQHF
TGTGCCAGCAGTCCCCAGACAGGGGCTAGTCAGCCCCAGCATTTT
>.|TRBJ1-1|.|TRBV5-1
CASSLFPAEEAFF
TGCGCCAGCAGCTTGTTCCCGGCGGAGGAAGCTTTCTTT
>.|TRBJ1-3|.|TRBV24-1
CATSDGSGNTIYF
TGTGCCACCAGTGACGGCTCTGGAAACACCATATATTTT
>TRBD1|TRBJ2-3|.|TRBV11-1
CASSLGRQGSSDTQYF
TGTGCCAGCAGCTTAGGCAGACAGGGCTCTTCAGATACGCAGTATTTT
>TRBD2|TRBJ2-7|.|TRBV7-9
CASSPLASGPYEQYF
TGTGCCAGCAGCCCGTTGGCTAGCGGACCCTACGAGCAGTACTTC
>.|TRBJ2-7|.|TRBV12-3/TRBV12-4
CASSQYDEQYF
TGTGCCAGCAGTCAGTACGACGAGCAGTACTTC
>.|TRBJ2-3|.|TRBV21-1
CASSKLRRDRGTDTQYF
TGTGCCAGCAGCAAACTCCGGAGGGACAGGGGCACAGATACGCAGTATTTT
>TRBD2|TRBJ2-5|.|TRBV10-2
CASSEGGSGQETQYF
TGCGCCAGCAGTGAAGGCGGGAGCGGGCAAGAGACCCAGTACTTC
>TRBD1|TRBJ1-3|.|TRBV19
CASSNTGALGNTIYF
TGTGCCAGTAGTAATACAGGGGCACTTGGAAACACCATATATTTT
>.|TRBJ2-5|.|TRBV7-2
CASSRGQETQYF
TGTGCCAGCAGTCGGGGACAAGAGACCCAGTACTTC
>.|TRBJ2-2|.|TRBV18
CASSPLRASGLGTRELFF
TGTGCCAGCTCACCACTGCGGGCCAGCGGATTGGGCACAAGGGAGCTGTTTTTT
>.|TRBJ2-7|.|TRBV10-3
CASEPGLTAHEQYF
TGTGCCAGCGAGCCGGGACTGACGGCCCACGAGCAGTACTTC
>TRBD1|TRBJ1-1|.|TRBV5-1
CASSGPPGQGQPNTEAFF
TGCGCCAGCAGCGGACCGCCGGGACAGGGCCAACCGAACACTGAAGCTTTCTTT
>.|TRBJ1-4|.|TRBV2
CASRLTETSEKLFF
TGTGCCAGCAGGCTGACAGAGACCTCTGAAAAACTGTTTTTT
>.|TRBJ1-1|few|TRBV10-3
CAISEQGSTEAFF
TGTGCCATCAGTGAACAGGGAAGCACTGAAGCTTTCTTT
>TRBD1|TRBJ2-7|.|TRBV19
CASSHRPGQGSYEQYF
TGTGCCAGTAGTCATCGACCGGGACAGGGATCATACGAGCAGTACTTC
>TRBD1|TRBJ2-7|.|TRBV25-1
CASSERTGGLDEQYF
TGTGCCAGCAGTGAAAGAACAGGGGGCCTGGACGAGCAGTACTTC
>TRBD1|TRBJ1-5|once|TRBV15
CATSPWTGPGPQHF
TGTGCCACCAGCCCTTGGACAGGCCCGGGGCCCCAGCATTTT
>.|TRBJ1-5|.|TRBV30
CAWGLGGVYQPQHF
TGTGCCTGGGGATTAGGGGGTGTTTATCAGCCCCAGCATTTT
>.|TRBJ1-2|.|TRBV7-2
CASSEGPGEYSYTF
TGTGCCAGCAGCGAGGGGCCGGGGGAGTATAGCTACACCTTC
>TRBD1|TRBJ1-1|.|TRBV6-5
CASSRTGQSEAFF
TGTGCCAGCAGTCGGACAGGGCAATCTGAAGCTTTCTTT
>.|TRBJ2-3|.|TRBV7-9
CASSLSDQVDTQYF
TGTGCCAGCAGCTTATCGGATCAGGTAGATACGCAGTATTTT
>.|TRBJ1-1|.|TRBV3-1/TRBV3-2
CASSQGIQGNTEAFF
TGTGCCAGCAGCCAAGGCATACAGGGGAACACTGAAGCTTTCTTT
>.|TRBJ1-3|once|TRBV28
CASRPAGGRNTIYF
TGTGCCAGCAGACCAGCGGGGGGTAGAAACACCATATATTTT
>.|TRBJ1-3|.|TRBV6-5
CASTSRGSGNTIYF
TGTGCCAGCACTTCTAGGGGTTCAGGAAACACCATATATTTT
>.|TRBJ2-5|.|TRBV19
CASSIRGETQYF
TGTGCCAGTAGTATCCGGGGAGAGACCCAGTACTTC
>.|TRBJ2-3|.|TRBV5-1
CASSFSYGSSTDTQYF
TGCGCCAGCAGCTTCTCCTACGGTTCCTCCACAGATACGCAGTATTTT
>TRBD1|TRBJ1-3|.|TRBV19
CASSRTGAGNTIYF
TGTGCCAGTAGCCGGACAGGGGCTGGAAACACCATATATTTT
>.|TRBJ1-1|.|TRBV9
CASSARQWNTEAFF
TGTGCCAGCAGCGCCCGACAGTGGAACACTGAAGCTTTCTTT
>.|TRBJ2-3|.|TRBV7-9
CASSPPRGSRTDTQYF
TGTGCCAGCAGCCCCCCACGAGGGAGCCGGACAGATACGCAGTATTTT
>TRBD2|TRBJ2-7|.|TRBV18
CATDRRELNEQYF
TGTGCCACCGATAGGCGGGAGCTAAACGAGCAGTACTTC
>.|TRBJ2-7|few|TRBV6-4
CASSDSCGESSYEQYF
TGTGCCAGCAGTGACTCTTGCGGGGAGAGCTCCTACGAGCAGTACTTC
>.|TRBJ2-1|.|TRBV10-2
CASSELTGAEQFF
TGCGCCAGCAGTGAGTTAACGGGAGCTGAGCAGTTCTTC
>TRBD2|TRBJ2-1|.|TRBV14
CASSQRPGLVNNEQFF
TGTGCCAGCAGCCAACGCCCGGGACTAGTCAACAATGAGCAGTTCTTC
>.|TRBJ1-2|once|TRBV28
CASSFLDLANGYTF
TGTGCCAGCAGTTTCCTTGACTTGGCGAATGGCTACACCTTC
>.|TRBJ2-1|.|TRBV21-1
CASSKARSGGAYNEQFF
TGTGCCAGCAGCAAAGCGCGAAGCGGGGGGGCCTACAATGAGCAGTTCTTC
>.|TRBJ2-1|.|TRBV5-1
CASSLLPGSSNEQFF
TGCGCCAGCAGCTTATTACCAGGAAGTAGCAATGAGCAGTTCTTC
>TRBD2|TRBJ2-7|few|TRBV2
CASSAQPGGTYEQYF
TGTGCCAGCAGTGCCCAACCCGGGGGGACCTACGAGCAGTACTTC
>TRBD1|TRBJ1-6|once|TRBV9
CASSVGQGRSYNSPLHF
TGTGCCAGCAGCGTGGGACAGGGCCGCTCCTATAATTCACCCCTCCACTTT
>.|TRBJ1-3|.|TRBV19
CASSPATGRSGNTIYF
TGTGCCAGTAGTCCCGCGACAGGCCGCTCTGGAAACACCATATATTTT
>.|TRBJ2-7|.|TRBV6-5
CASGLQGAYEQYF
TGTGCCAGCGGTTTACAAGGGGCCTACGAGCAGTACTTC
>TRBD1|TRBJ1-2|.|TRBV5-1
CASSFGGTEYGYTF
TGCGCCAGCAGCTTTGGCGGGACAGAATATGGCTACACCTTC
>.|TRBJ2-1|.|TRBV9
CASSARGNEQFF
TGTGCCAGCAGCGCCCGGGGGAATGAGCAGTTCTTC
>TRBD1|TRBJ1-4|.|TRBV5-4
CASSSQGADEKLFF
TGTGCCAGCAGCTCACAGGGGGCGGATGAAAAACTGTTTTTT
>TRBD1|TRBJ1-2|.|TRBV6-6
CASSYGDRGYGYTF
TGTGCCAGCAGTTACGGGGACAGGGGGTATGGCTACACCTTC
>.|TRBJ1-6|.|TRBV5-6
CASSLAGNSPLHF
TGTGCCAGCAGCTTAGCAGGGAATTCACCCCTCCACTTT